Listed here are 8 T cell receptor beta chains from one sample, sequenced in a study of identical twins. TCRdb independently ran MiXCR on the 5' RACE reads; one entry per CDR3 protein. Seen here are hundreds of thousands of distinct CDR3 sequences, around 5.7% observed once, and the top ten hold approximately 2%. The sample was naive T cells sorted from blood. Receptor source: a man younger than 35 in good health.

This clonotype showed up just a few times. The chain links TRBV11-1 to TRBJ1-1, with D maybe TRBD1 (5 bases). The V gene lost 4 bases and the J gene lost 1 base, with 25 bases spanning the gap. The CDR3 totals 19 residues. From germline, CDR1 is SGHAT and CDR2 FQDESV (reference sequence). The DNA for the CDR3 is TGTGCCAGCAGCTCGACCACGCCGGGACTTCTTACAGAGAACACTGAAGCTTTCTTT. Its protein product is CASSSTTPGLLTENTEAFF.

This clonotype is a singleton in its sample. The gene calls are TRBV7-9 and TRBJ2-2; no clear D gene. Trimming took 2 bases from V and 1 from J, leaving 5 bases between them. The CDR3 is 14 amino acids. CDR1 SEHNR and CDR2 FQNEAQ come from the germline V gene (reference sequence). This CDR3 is CASSLKENTGELFF. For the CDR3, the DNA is TGTGCCAGCAGCTTAAAAGAGAACACCGGGGAGCTGTTTTTT.

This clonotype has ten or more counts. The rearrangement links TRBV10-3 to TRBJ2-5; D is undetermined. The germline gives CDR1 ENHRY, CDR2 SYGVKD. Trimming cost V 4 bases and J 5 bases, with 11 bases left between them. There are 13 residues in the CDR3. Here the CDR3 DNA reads TGTGCCATCAGTGTCTCAGCCCGGGAGACCCAGTACTTC. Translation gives CAISVSARETQYF.

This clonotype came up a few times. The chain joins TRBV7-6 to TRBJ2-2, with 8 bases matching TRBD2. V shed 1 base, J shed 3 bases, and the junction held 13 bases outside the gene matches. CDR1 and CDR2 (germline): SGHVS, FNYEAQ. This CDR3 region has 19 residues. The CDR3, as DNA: TGTGCCAGCAGCTTAGGCCCCTTCGGGAGGGTCGGGGACACCGGGGAGCTGTTTTTT. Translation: CASSLGPFGRVGDTGELFF. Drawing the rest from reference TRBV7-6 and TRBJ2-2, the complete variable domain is GAGVSQSPRYKVTKRGQDVALRCDPISGHVSLYWYRQALGQGPEFLTYFNYEAQQDKSGLPNDRFSAERPEGSISTLTIQRTEQRDSAMYRCASSLGPFGRVGDTGELFFGEGSRLTVL.

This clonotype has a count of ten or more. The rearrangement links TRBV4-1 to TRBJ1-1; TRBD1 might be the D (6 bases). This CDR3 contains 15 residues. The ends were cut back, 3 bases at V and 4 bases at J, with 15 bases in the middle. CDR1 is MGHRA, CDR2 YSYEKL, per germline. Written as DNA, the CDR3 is TGCGCCAGCAGCCAGGCAGGGGTTTCGGTCACTGAAGCTTTCTTT. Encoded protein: CASSQAGVSVTEAFF.

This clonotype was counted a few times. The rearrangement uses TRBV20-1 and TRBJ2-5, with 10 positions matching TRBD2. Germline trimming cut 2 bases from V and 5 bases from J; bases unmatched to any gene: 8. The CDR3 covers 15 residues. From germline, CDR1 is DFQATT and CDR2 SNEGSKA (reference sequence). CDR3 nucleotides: TGCAGTGCTAGAAGTCTAGCGGGAGTCGGTGAGACCCAGTACTTC. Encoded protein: CSARSLAGVGETQYF.

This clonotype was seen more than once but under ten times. The CDR3 DNA follows: TGTGCCAGCTCACCACCGGGAAGCGGGAGGGGCACAGATACGCAGTATTTT. Translating gives CASSPPGSGRGTDTQYF. The genes are TRBV18 and TRBJ2-3; 10 nucleotides agree with TRBD2. The J segment lost 1 base and the V segment lost 0 bases, leaving 4 bases of the junction unmatched. This CDR3 contains 17 residues. CDR1 and CDR2 (germline): KGHSH, LQKENI. Full variable domain (missing parts from reference TRBV18 and TRBJ2-3): NAGVMQNPRHLVRRRGQEARLRCSPMKGHSHVYWYRQLPEEGLKFMVYLQKENIIDESGMPKERFSAEFPKEGPSILRIQQVVRGDSAAYFCASSPPGSGRGTDTQYFGPGTRLTVL.

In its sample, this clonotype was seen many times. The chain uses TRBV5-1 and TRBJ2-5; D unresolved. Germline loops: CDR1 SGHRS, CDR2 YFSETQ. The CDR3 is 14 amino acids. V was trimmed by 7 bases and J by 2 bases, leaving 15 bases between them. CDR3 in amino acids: CASARWVNQETQYF. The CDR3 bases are TGCGCCAGCGCCAGGTGGGTCAATCAAGAGACCCAGTACTTC.